This is a list of T cell receptor beta chains from one sample in a study of cytomegalovirus exposure and HLA in healthy donors. Clones were read by immunoSEQ multiplex PCR, and TCRdb kept only the in-frame ones, dropping some. This repertoire shows fewer than 250,000 clones, around 81% found once; its top ten account for about 1.8%. Sequencing was carried out using PBMCs. The origin of the receptors is a man between 18 and 35 years old in good health and CMV-seronegative. Each CDR3 is given with its conserved first and last residue. The D gene is left open where the match is weak. Not every row has a clone size; where given, it reads once, few, many or a size class.

J	V	D	size	CDR3	DNA
TRBJ1-3	TRBV9	-	few	CASSVGPGQGSSGNTIYF	TGTGCCAGCAGCGTAGGCCCCGGGCAGGGGAGCTCTGGAAACACCATATATTTT
TRBJ1-2	TRBV6-6	TRBD1	once	CASRPTGEGYGYTF	TGTGCCAGCAGACCGACAGGGGAGGGCTATGGCTACACCTTC
TRBJ1-2	TRBV2	TRBD1	-	CASSLQGEVGYTF	TGTGCCAGCAGCCTACAGGGGGAAGTTGGCTACACCTTC
TRBJ2-3	TRBV6-1	-	-	CASSPLALSVQYF	TGTGCCAGCAGCCCCCTAGCCCTTTCTGTACAGTATTTT
TRBJ1-1	TRBV29-1	TRBD1	few	CSVVDLGQGDGTEAFF	TGCAGCGTTGTGGATCTGGGACAGGGGGACGGCACTGAAGCTTTCTTT
TRBJ1-4	TRBV6-1	TRBD1	-	CASSEDRTNEKLFF	TGTGCCAGCAGTGAGGACAGGACAAATGAAAAACTGTTTTTT
TRBJ1-5	TRBV15	TRBD1	-	CATSSQTLGGTGQPQHF	TGTGCCACCAGCAGCCAAACACTTGGGGGGACAGGGCAGCCCCAGCATTTT
TRBJ2-1	TRBV9	-	-	CASSPGTSSGGEQFF	TGTGCCAGCAGCCCAGGGACTTCGAGTGGAGGTGAGCAGTTCTTC
TRBJ2-2	TRBV2	TRBD1	-	CASTLDRGDGELFF	TGTGCCAGCACTCTAGACAGGGGAGACGGGGAGCTGTTTTTT
TRBJ2-7	TRBV28	TRBD2	once	CASSLWERERNEQYF	TGTGCCAGCAGTTTATGGGAGCGGGAGAGGAACGAGCAGTACTTC
TRBJ2-4	TRBV4-1	-	-	CASSQARYVEGLDIQYF	TGCGCCAGCAGCCAAGCCCGGTATGTGGAGGGGCTGGACATTCAGTACTTC
TRBJ2-7	TRBV5-5	TRBD1	-	CASSLVTGVHYEQYF	TGTGCCAGCAGCTTGGTGACAGGGGTCCACTACGAGCAGTACTTC
TRBJ2-5	TRBV7-6	-	-	CASSLRSRQQQETQYF	TGTGCCAGCAGCTTAAGGTCGAGACAACAACAAGAGACCCAGTACTTC
TRBJ2-2	TRBV4-1	-	-	CASSQGTDRAGELFF	TGCGCCAGCAGCCAAGGGACAGATAGAGCCGGGGAGCTGTTTTTT
TRBJ2-7	TRBV9	-	-	CASSVGTFSYEQYF	TGTGCCAGCAGCGTAGGAACATTCTCCTACGAGCAGTACTTC